Each of the 19 T cell receptor beta chains below was sequenced from the same sample in a study of CD4 T cells in relation to SARS-CoV-2 and coronaviruses. These receptors lack a known antigen. The protocol was immunoSEQ multiplex PCR, while the TCRdb copy is restricted to in-frame clones and leaves out a portion. The sample lists some 25,000 clones; 75% to 80% were seen once. Unexposed donor CD4+ T cells date from about 2011-2018, before the COVID-19 pandemic. The cells were cultured for 10 days before CD4+ T cells were isolated. Input material: CD4+ T cells from PBMCs, cultured in vitro. The source is a human donor in good health.

The rearrangement uses TRBV10-2 and TRBJ1-5; D possibly corresponds to TRBD1 (6 bases). The CDR3 covers 13 residues. Trimming cost V 8 bases and J 1 base, with 9 bases left between them. Germline assignment: CDR1 WSHSY and CDR2 SAAADI. CDR3 protein: CASQGQSNQPQHF. CDR3 DNA: TGCGCCAGCCAAGGACAGAGCAATCAGCCCCAGCATTTT.

As DNA, the CDR3 is TGTGCCAGCAGTTACGATCAGGGATACCAAGAGACCCAGTACTTC. Its translation is CASSYDQGYQETQYF. The chain combines TRBV6-2 or TRBV6-3 with TRBJ2-5; possible D gene TRBD1, 5 bases. Germline V gene data show CDR1 as MNHEY and CDR2 as SVGEGT. The CDR3 is 15 residues long. Trimming removed 2 bases at V and 0 bases at J, with 10 bases between.

This clone was detected only a few times. The chain has TRBV7-2 and TRBJ2-2; 7 nucleotides agree with TRBD1. The germline V gene encodes CDR1 SGHTA and CDR2 FQGNSA. With V trimmed by 5 bases and J by 1 base, 7 bases remained unmatched. CDR3 size: 16 residues. The CDR3 sequence: CASSEGGLRNTGELFF. The CDR3 nucleotides are TGTGCCAGCAGCGAAGGGGGCTTAAGGAACACCGGGGAGCTGTTTTTT.

J is TRBJ2-3 and V is TRBV7-2, with TRBD2 identical over 9 bases. The CDR3 covers 14 residues. Germline trimming cut 1 base from V and 9 bases from J; bases unmatched to any gene: 5. The germline CDR1 and CDR2 sequences are SGHTA and FQGNSA. The CDR3 sequence is CASSLERGAGTQYF. As DNA, the CDR3 is TGTGCCAGCAGCTTAGAGCGGGGGGCGGGGACGCAGTATTTT.

The chain combines TRBV29-1 with TRBJ2-7, with 9 bases fitting TRBD1. Looked up from germline, CDR1 is SQVTM and CDR2 is ANQGSEA. V shed 5 bases, J shed 5 bases, and the junction held 10 bases outside the gene matches. The CDR3 totals 14 residues. The CDR3 is CSVRRTGETDEQYF. CDR3 sequence (DNA): TGCAGCGTTCGAAGGACAGGGGAGACGGACGAGCAGTACTTC.

This chain links TRBV7-2 with TRBJ1-5; the D is unclear. CDR1 and CDR2 (germline): SGHTA, FQGNSA. With 5 bases removed from V and 1 base from J, the gap between germline ends came to 12 bases. This CDR3 is built from 15 residues. The CDR3 DNA follows: TGTGCCAGCAGCCCAGACATCACGAGCAATCAGCCCCAGCATTTT. This encodes CASSPDITSNQPQHF.

There are a few counts of this clone. V is TRBV7-2 and J is TRBJ1-2; TRBD1 aligns across 7 bases. Trimming at V came to 0 bases and at J to 2 bases, leaving 0 bases not matched to a gene. CDR1 is SGHTA and CDR2 is FQGNSA in the germline V gene. The CDR3 spans 14 residues. The chain's CDR3 is CASSLAGGNYGYTF. DNA of the CDR3: TGTGCCAGCAGCTTAGCAGGGGGCAACTATGGCTACACCTTC.

The chain uses TRBV19 and TRBJ2-7; TRBD2 aligns across 7 bases. Germline loops: CDR1 LNHDA, CDR2 SQIVND (reference sequence). This CDR3 spans 13 amino acids. The junction had 10 bases not matched to a gene; V was cut back by 8 bases and J by 6 bases. Here the CDR3 DNA reads TGTGCCAGTGGAAGAGGGAGGGAGTCCGAGCAGTACTTC. Translating gives CASGRGRESEQYF.

The V gene is TRBV28, the J gene TRBJ2-3; possible D gene TRBD1, 6 bases. Deletions cut 5 bases from V and 0 bases from J, with 18 bases between. CDR1 and CDR2 from the germline V gene are MDHEN and SYDVKM. The CDR3 is 17 amino acids. The CDR3 loop is CASSPRDTSVSTDTQYF. The CDR3 DNA follows: TGTGCCAGCAGTCCCCGGGACACTTCGGTCAGCACAGATACGCAGTATTTT. Combining the CDR3 with reference TRBV28 and TRBJ2-3 gives the whole variable domain DVKVTQSSRYLVKRTGEKVFLECVQDMDHENMFWYRQDPGLGLRLIYFSYDVKMKEKGDIPEGYSVSREKKERFSLILESASTNQTSMYLCASSPRDTSVSTDTQYFGPGTRLTVL.

In this sample, this clone turned up a few times. The J gene is TRBJ1-1, the V gene TRBV19; D may be TRBD1 (5 bases). The V gene's germline CDR1 is LNHDA and CDR2 SQIVND (reference sequence). CDR3 size: 16 residues. The V gene lost 3 bases and the J gene lost 1 base, with 15 bases spanning the gap. For the CDR3, the DNA is TGTGCCAGTAGTATCCTCCACAATCAGGGGAACACTGAAGCTTTCTTT. This encodes CASSILHNQGNTEAFF.

The V gene is TRBV19, the J gene TRBJ2-3; D perhaps matches TRBD2 (6 bases). The CDR3 loop spans 12 amino acids. The germline V and J ends were trimmed by 7 bases and 1 base, with 6 bases remaining between them. CDR1 LNHDA and CDR2 SQIVND come from the germline V gene (reference sequence). CDR3 nucleotides: TGTGCCAGTAAGCGGGGCACAGATACGCAGTATTTT. Translation gives CASKRGTDTQYF.

V is TRBV28 and J is TRBJ1-4; D remains unclear. CDR3 length equals 14 residues. The germline V gene encodes CDR1 MDHEN and CDR2 SYDVKM. V lost 3 bases, J lost 6 bases, and 11 bases lay in between. The DNA for the CDR3 is TGTGCCAGCAGTTTGAGGAGACCTTATGAAAAACTGTTTTTT. Translation gives CASSLRRPYEKLFF.

This clone came up once. The V call is TRBV10-3, the J call TRBJ1-2, with unresolved D. Germline loops: CDR1 ENHRY, CDR2 SYGVKD. The CDR3 has 13 residues. Trimming stripped 2 bases from V and 7 bases from J, with 11 bases between. This chain's CDR3 is CAISETKGGGYTF. CDR3 in DNA: TGTGCCATCAGTGAGACTAAAGGAGGTGGCTACACCTTC.

CDR3 coding DNA: TGTGCCAGCAGCGTAGGGGCAACCGGAAACACCATATATTTT. Encoded protein: CASSVGATGNTIYF. This rearrangement joins TRBV9 to TRBJ1-3; D gene unclear. This CDR3 region has 14 residues. Germline CDR1 is SGDLS and CDR2 is YYNGEE. Trimming removed 0 bases from V and 4 bases from J, with 8 bases in between. The full variable domain, rest sourced from reference TRBV9 and TRBJ1-3, is DSGVTQTPKHLITATGQRVTLRCSPRSGDLSVYWYQQSLDQGLQFLIQYYNGEERAKGNILERFSAQQFPDLHSELNLSSLELGDSALYFCASSVGATGNTIYFGEGSWLTVV.

As regards this clone: Germline is not matched at one junction end, which may reflect a read error. J is TRBJ2-1 and V is TRBV7-8; 11 bases map to TRBD2. Germline V gives CDR1 SGHVS, CDR2 FQNEAQ. CDR3 length: 15 amino acids. CDR3 coding DNA: TGTGCCAGCAGACGGGGACTAGCGGAAAGCGATGAGCTGTTCTTC. Translated: CASRRGLAESDELFF.

This rearrangement joins TRBV29-1 to TRBJ2-7; D is possibly TRBD2 (6 bases). The CDR3 loop spans 14 amino acids. CDR1 and CDR2 from the germline V gene are SQVTM and ANQGSEA. Trimming took off 7 bases at V and 0 bases at J, with 16 bases between the two ends. CDR3 sequence reads: CSAFGTGSSYEQYF. The CDR3 DNA follows: TGCAGCGCTTTCGGGACTGGGAGCTCCTACGAGCAGTACTTC.

The chain carries TRBV4-2 and TRBJ2-2, with D maybe TRBD1 (6 bases). The CDR3 has 14 amino acids. CDR1 and CDR2 from the germline V gene are LGHNA and YNFKEQ. V lost 2 bases and J lost 9, with 13 bases in between. The CDR3 spells CASSQIPGHRELFF. The CDR3 DNA sequence: TGTGCCAGCAGCCAAATCCCGGGACACCGGGAGCTGTTTTTT.

This clone has just one count. The CDR3 sequence: CATTPGGGNRETQYF. In DNA, the CDR3 is TGTGCCACCACCCCGGGAGGCGGAAATCGGGAGACCCAGTACTTC. The chain combines TRBV18 with TRBJ2-5; 7 nucleotides agree with TRBD2. The V and J ends lost 10 bases and 5 bases, in that order; junction bases with no gene match: 16. CDR3 length equals 15 residues. Germline lookup yields CDR1 KGHSH and CDR2 LQKENI.

The chain carries TRBV30 and TRBJ2-2, with D possibly being TRBD1 (6 bases). The CDR3 extends over 17 amino acids. Germline lookup yields CDR1 GTSNPN and CDR2 SVGIG (reference sequence). V was shortened by 1 base and J by 1 base, with 16 bases between the two germline ends. The CDR3 loop reads CAWSGLSRQVNTGELFF. The CDR3 region has the DNA TGTGCCTGGAGTGGTCTGTCGAGACAGGTGAACACCGGGGAGCTGTTTTTT.